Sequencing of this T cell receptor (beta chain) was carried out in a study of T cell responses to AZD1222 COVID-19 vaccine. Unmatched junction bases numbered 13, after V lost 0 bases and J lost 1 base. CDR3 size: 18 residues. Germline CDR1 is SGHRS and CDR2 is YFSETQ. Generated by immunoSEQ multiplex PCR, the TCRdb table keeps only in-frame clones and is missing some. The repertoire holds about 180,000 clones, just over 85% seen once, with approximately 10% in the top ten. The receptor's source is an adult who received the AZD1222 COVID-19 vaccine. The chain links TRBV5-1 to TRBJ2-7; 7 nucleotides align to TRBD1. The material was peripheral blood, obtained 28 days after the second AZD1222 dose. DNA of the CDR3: TGCGCCAGCAGCTTGGGGGGGACGGCCACCAGGGGGTCCTACGAGCAGTACTTC. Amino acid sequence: CASSLGGTATRGSYEQYF.